These 20 T cell receptor beta chains were sequenced from one sample in a study of blood T cell repertoires in COVID-19. Produced via immunoSEQ multiplex PCR; TCRdb's table is partial and in-frame only. There are approximately 280,000 clones in the sample; around nine tenths occur only once, and around 13% lies in the top ten. Sequencing input: peripheral blood. These receptors were collected from an older woman with acute or convalescent COVID-19.

CDR3 coding DNA: TGTGCCAGCAGTGAAGGGGGACAGTCTAGCACTGAAGCTTTCTTT. Amino acid sequence: CASSEGGQSSTEAFF. The chain recombines TRBV2 with TRBJ1-1, with 7 nucleotides matching TRBD1. The V gene's germline CDR1 is SNHLY and CDR2 FYNNEI. This CDR3 comprises 15 residues. Unmatched junction bases numbered 6, after V lost 1 base and J lost 4 bases.

CDR3 loop: CASSLGGQGRFEQYF. CDR3 sequence (DNA): TGTGCCAGCAGCTTAGGGGGACAGGGGCGTTTCGAGCAGTACTTC. The chain recombines TRBV7-6 with TRBJ2-7; 10 nucleotides line up with TRBD1. Germline trimming cut 1 base from V and 6 bases from J; bases unmatched to any gene: 6. From germline, CDR1 is SGHVS and CDR2 FNYEAQ. This CDR3 region has 15 residues.

V and J are TRBV28 and TRBJ2-6, with 10 bases lining up with TRBD1. V trimming: 6 bases; J trimming: 0 bases; junction bases outside the gene matches: 11. In germline, CDR1 is MDHEN, CDR2 SYDVKM. CDR3 size: 19 residues. CDR3 in DNA: TGTGCCAGCAGGGGGCGGACAGGGGGGCCCTTCTCTGGGGCCAACGTCCTGACTTTC. It codes for CASRGRTGGPFSGANVLTF.

The chain employs TRBV11-3 and TRBJ2-3; TRBD2 matches at 7 bases. Germline CDR1 and CDR2: SGHNT and YENEEA. The CDR3 loop spans 16 amino acids. V lost 4 bases to trimming and J lost 6 bases; unmatched junction nucleotides: 13. The CDR3 loop is CASSSSDRAGRDTQYF. The CDR3 region has the DNA TGTGCCAGCAGCTCTTCGGATAGAGCGGGGAGGGATACGCAGTATTTT.

The V call is TRBV29-1, the J call TRBJ2-1, with 12 bases fitting TRBD1. V lost 6 bases to trimming and J lost 8 bases; unmatched junction nucleotides: 8. This CDR3 comprises 14 residues. CDR1 SQVTM and CDR2 ANQGSEA come from the germline V gene. The CDR3 sequence is CSVQGTGGQDEQFF. CDR3 bases: TGCAGCGTCCAAGGGACAGGGGGCCAAGATGAGCAGTTCTTC.

This rearrangement joins TRBV9 to TRBJ2-3; 12 bases align to TRBD2. Trimming took 0 bases from V and 15 from J; bases not matched to a gene: 11. CDR1 is SGDLS, CDR2 YYNGEE, per germline. The CDR3 has 15 residues. The CDR3 sequence is CASSVAASGGVGPYF. DNA of the CDR3: TGTGCCAGCAGCGTAGCGGCTAGCGGGGGGGTTGGGCCATATTTT. Based on the CDR3 plus reference TRBV9 and TRBJ2-3, the full variable domain is DSGVTQTPKHLITATGQRVTLRCSPRSGDLSVYWYQQSLDQGLQFLIQYYNGEERAKGNILERFSAQQFPDLHSELNLSSLELGDSALYFCASSVAASGGVGPYFGPGTRLTVL.

V is TRBV4-2 and J is TRBJ2-1, with 13 nucleotides matching TRBD2. The V gene end was trimmed by 0 bases and the J gene end by 7 bases; junction bases not matched to a gene: 6. Germline V gene data show CDR1 as LGHNA and CDR2 as YNFKEQ. The CDR3 is 17 amino acids. In DNA form, the CDR3 reads TGTGCCAGCAGCCAAGAGACAAGGACTAGCGGGAGTAATGAGCAGTTCTTC. Protein product: CASSQETRTSGSNEQFF.

V is TRBV18 and J is TRBJ1-4; 8 bases match TRBD1. The CDR3 sequence is 14 residues long. J lost 11 bases, V lost 3 bases, and 8 bases had no gene match. Germline V gene lookup returns CDR1 KGHSH and CDR2 LQKENI. The CDR3 protein is CASSPSGGAGKLFF. CDR3 DNA: TGTGCCAGCTCACCGTCAGGGGGCGCGGGTAAACTGTTTTTT.

The chain uses TRBV28 and TRBJ2-1; perhaps TRBD1 as D (6 bases). The CDR3 is 13 residues long. The V end lost 8 bases, the J end lost 0 bases, and 8 bases lay between the germline ends. Germline V CDR1 and CDR2: MDHEN, SYDVKM. The CDR3: CASGGHSYNEQFF. Written as DNA, the CDR3 is TGTGCCAGCGGGGGCCACTCCTACAATGAGCAGTTCTTC.

The chain is built from TRBV5-8 and TRBJ1-6, with TRBD1 matching 7 bases. The CDR3 consists of 16 residues. V was clipped by 0 bases and J by 9 bases; unmatched bases: 9. The V gene's germline CDR1 is SGHTS and CDR2 YDEGEE. In DNA form, the CDR3 reads TGTGCCAGCAGCTTGGCCGCAGGGACAGCCATTTCACCCCTCCACTTT. This codes for CASSLAAGTAISPLHF.

The genes are TRBV28 and TRBJ2-1; D not certain. Trimming stripped 3 bases from V and 4 bases from J, with 4 bases between. From germline, CDR1 is MDHEN and CDR2 SYDVKM. CDR3 length: 12 residues. In DNA form, the CDR3 reads TGTGCCAGCAGTTTCACATACAATGAGCAGTTCTTC. Encoded protein: CASSFTYNEQFF.

The chain has TRBV9 and TRBJ2-5; 10 positions agree with TRBD2. The CDR3 is made up of 15 amino acids. J lost 4 bases, V lost 0 bases, and 3 bases had no gene match. Per germline, CDR1 SGDLS and CDR2 YYNGEE. The CDR3 coding sequence is TGTGCCAGCAGCGTAGCTATAGCGGGGGGAGAGACCCAGTACTTC. It encodes CASSVAIAGGETQYF.

The chain uses TRBV7-9 and TRBJ1-1, with 8 positions matching TRBD1. CDR3 length: 16 amino acids. The germline gives CDR1 SEHNR, CDR2 FQNEAQ (reference sequence). Germline trimming cut 2 bases from V and 2 bases from J; bases unmatched to any gene: 7. CDR3: CASSLTGGLVNTEAFF. DNA of the CDR3: TGTGCCAGCAGCTTAACAGGGGGGCTGGTTAACACTGAAGCTTTCTTT.

The chain is built from TRBV6-1 and TRBJ2-7; TRBD2 might be the D (5 bases). The CDR3 is 16 amino acids. CDR1 and CDR2 from the germline V gene are MNHNS and SASEGT. V lost 0 bases and J lost 3, with 15 bases in between. The CDR3 protein is CASSEAVATGLYEQYF. The CDR3 coding sequence is TGTGCCAGCAGTGAAGCGGTAGCGACTGGACTCTACGAGCAGTACTTC.

The rearrangement uses TRBV3-1 (or the pseudogene TRBV3-2) and TRBJ1-3; D unclear. The CDR3 is 15 amino acids. From germline, CDR1 is LGHDT and CDR2 YNNKEL (reference sequence). V lost 0 bases to trimming and J lost 2 bases, with 8 bases between them. The CDR3 nucleotides read TGTGCCAGCAGCCAAGACCAGGTACCTGGAAACACCATATATTTT. This encodes CASSQDQVPGNTIYF.

This clone was found once. The chain combines TRBV3-1 (or the pseudogene TRBV3-2) with TRBJ1-3, with 8 bases fitting TRBD1. Losses at the gene ends were 2 bases for V and 3 bases for J; bases not matched to a gene: 18. There are 20 residues in the CDR3. Germline V lookup: CDR1 LGHDT, CDR2 YNNKEL (reference sequence). The CDR3 region is CASSQFWTGSAWGGGNTIYF. DNA of the CDR3: TGTGCCAGCAGCCAATTCTGGACAGGGTCAGCCTGGGGTGGTGGAAACACCATATATTTT.

The J gene is TRBJ1-2, the V gene TRBV3-1 (or the pseudogene TRBV3-2); TRBD1 agrees at 7 bases. There are 13 residues in the CDR3. V shed 5 bases, J shed 5 bases, and the junction held 5 bases outside the gene matches. The germline CDR1 and CDR2 sequences are LGHDT and YNNKEL (reference sequence). The CDR3: CASSVDREYGYTF. CDR3 bases: TGTGCCAGCAGCGTAGACAGGGAATATGGCTACACCTTC.

The chain has TRBV2 and TRBJ1-1, with D perhaps matching TRBD1 (5 bases). V lost 7 bases to trimming and J lost 1 base, with 13 bases between them. CDR3 length equals 14 residues. Germline V gives CDR1 SNHLY, CDR2 FYNNEI. In DNA, the CDR3 is TGTGCCAGCAAGGCGGGACGGTGGAACACTGAAGCTTTCTTT. It translates to CASKAGRWNTEAFF.

The V call is TRBV5-1, the J call TRBJ2-5; no clear D gene. Germline loops: CDR1 SGHRS, CDR2 YFSETQ. With 4 bases removed from V and 5 bases from J, the gap between germline ends came to 6 bases. There are 11 residues in the CDR3. The CDR3 sequence is CASSPRETQYF. CDR3 DNA: TGCGCCAGCAGCCCCCGGGAGACCCAGTACTTC.

Regarding this clone: Different DNA sequences within this sample yield the same CDR3. The chain couples TRBV7-3 to TRBJ2-5; D is undetermined. The V gene lost 1 base and the J gene lost 1 base, with 4 bases spanning the gap. The germline CDR1 and CDR2 sequences are SGHTA and FQGTGA. The CDR3 covers 13 residues. The CDR3 bases are TGTGCCAGCAGCTTAAGCGGCCAAGAGACCCAGTACTTC. This encodes CASSLSGQETQYF.